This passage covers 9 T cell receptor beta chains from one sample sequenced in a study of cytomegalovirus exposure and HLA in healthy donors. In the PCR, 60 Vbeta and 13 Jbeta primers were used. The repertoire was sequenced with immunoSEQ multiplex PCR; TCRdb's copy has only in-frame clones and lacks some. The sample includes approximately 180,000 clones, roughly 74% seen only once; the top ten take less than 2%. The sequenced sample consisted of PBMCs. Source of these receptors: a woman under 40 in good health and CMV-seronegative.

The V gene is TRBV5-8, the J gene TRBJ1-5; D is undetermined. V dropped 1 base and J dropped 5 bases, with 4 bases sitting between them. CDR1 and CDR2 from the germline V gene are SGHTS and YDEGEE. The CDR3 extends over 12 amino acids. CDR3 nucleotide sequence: TGTGCCAGCAGCTTGTCGGATCAGCCCCAGCATTTT. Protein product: CASSLSDQPQHF.

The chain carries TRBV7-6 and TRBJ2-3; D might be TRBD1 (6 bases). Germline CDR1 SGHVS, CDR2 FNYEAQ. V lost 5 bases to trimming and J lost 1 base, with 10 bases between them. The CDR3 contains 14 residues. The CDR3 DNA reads TGTGCCAGCAGCACCCGACAGGGCACAGATACGCAGTATTTT. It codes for CASSTRQGTDTQYF. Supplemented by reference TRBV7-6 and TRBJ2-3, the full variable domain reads GAGVSQSPRYKVTKRGQDVALRCDPISGHVSLYWYRQALGQGPEFLTYFNYEAQQDKSGLPNDRFSAERPEGSISTLTIQRTEQRDSAMYRCASSTRQGTDTQYFGPGTRLTVL.

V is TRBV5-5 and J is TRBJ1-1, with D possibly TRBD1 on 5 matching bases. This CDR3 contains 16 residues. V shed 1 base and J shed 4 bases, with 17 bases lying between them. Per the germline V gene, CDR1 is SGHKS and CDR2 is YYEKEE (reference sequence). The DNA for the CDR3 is TGTGCCAGCAGCTTGCAACCCGGGGGGGAGGGCACTGAAGCTTTCTTT. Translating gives CASSLQPGGEGTEAFF.

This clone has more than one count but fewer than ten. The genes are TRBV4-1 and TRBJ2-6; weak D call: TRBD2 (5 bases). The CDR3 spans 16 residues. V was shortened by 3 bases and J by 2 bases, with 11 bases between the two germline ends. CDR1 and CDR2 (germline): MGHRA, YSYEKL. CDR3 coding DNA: TGCGCCAGCAGCCAGGCAACTAGAACTGGGGCCAACGTCCTGACTTTC. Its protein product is CASSQATRTGANVLTF.

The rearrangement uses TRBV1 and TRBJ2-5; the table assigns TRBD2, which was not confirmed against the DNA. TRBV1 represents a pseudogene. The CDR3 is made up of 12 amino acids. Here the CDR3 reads CTSATLSETQYF. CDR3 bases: TGCACCAGCGCTACCCTCTCGGAGACCCAGTACTTC.

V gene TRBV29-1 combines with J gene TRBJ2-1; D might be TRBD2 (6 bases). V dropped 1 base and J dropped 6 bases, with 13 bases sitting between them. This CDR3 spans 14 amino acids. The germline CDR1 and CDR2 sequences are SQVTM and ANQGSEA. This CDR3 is CSVEAGEKVNEQFF. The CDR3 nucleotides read TGCAGCGTTGAAGCGGGAGAGAAGGTCAATGAGCAGTTCTTC.

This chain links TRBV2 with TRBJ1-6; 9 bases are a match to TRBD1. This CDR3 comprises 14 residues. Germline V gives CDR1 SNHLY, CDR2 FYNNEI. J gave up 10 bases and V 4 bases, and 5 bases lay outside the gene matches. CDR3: CASSGGQGRSPLHF. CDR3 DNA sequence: TGTGCCAGCAGTGGGGGACAGGGAAGATCACCCCTCCACTTT. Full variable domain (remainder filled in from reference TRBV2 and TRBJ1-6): EPEVTQTPSHQVTQMGQEVILRCVPISNHLYFYWYRQILGQKVEFLVSFYNNEISEKSEIFDDQFSVERPDGSNFTLKIRSTKLEDSAMYFCASSGGQGRSPLHFGNGTRLTVT.

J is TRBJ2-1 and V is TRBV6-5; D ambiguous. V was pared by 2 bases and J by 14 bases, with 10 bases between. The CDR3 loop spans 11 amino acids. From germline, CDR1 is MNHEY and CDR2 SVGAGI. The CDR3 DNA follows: TGTGCCAGCAGTTACGGGCGAGCCGAGTTCTTC. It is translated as CASSYGRAEFF.

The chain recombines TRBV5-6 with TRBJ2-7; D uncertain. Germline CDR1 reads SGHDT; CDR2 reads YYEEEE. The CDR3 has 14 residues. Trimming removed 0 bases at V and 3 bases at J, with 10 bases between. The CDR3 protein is CASSLASSDYEQYF. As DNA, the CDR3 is TGTGCCAGCAGCTTGGCCTCCAGCGACTACGAGCAGTACTTC.